This entry is about one TCR beta chain. V was shortened by 4 bases and J by 6 bases, with 13 bases between the two germline ends. CDR1 and CDR2 (germline): SNHLY, FYNNEI. There are 14 residues in the CDR3. The data were taken from a study of blood T cell repertoires in COVID-19. On the study more broadly: T cells, B-cell-depleted T cells, or PBMCs supplied cDNA or gDNA.

Recruitment covered roughly 22 US areas and drew participants whose ages spanned roughly 18 to 100 years. In assigning cohorts, the study relied on participant-reported clinical history. In the original analysis: From reference gene primer amplification, estimates of nucleated cell counts were derived. Generated by immunoSEQ multiplex PCR, the TCRdb table keeps only in-frame clones and is missing some. The V and J calls and the clone size are those of that table, but D and trimming were determined from the DNA. The sample includes 200,000 to 300,000 clones, approximately 88% seen only once; the top ten take around 3.2%.

The gene calls are TRBV2 and TRBJ2-1, with a weak D call TRBD1 (6 bases). This receptor was identified in a woman aged 35 to 49 who had been exposed to COVID-19. The sequenced sample consisted of PBMCs or T cells enriched from blood (not recorded which). CDR3 DNA sequence: TGTGCCAGCAGTGGAGGGGGAAAGGTCAATGAGCAGTTCTTC. It specifies CASSGGGKVNEQFF.